This is a list of T cell receptor beta chains from one sample in a study of T cells after yellow fever vaccination. TCRdb itself ran the 5' RACE reads through MiXCR, one entry per CDR3 protein. The sample lists fewer than 350,000 distinct CDR3 sequences; 8.7% were seen once. Sequenced material: PBMCs, taken on the day of the first yellow fever vaccination. The receptor source for this set is a man aged 18 to 30 who received the YFV17D yellow fever vaccine. CDR3s include the opening cysteine and the closing phenylalanine or tryptophan. Each record gives: D gene, V gene, J gene, clone size, CDR3 protein, CDR3 DNA. The D gene is left open where the match is weak. Size values are once, few and many counts, or a class for expanded clones, and some rows have none.

D: TRBD2; V: TRBV5-1; J: TRBJ2-5; size: .; CDR3: CASSSPLPSSGEAETQYF; DNA: TGCGCCAGCAGCTCGCCGTTGCCTTCTAGCGGGGAAGCTGAGACCCAGTACTTC
D: .; V: TRBV7-2; J: TRBJ2-3; size: many; CDR3: CASSLERTSSSTDTQYF; DNA: TGTGCCAGCAGCCTCGAGAGGACCTCATCTAGCACAGATACGCAGTATTTT
D: .; V: TRBV5-8; J: TRBJ2-2; size: .; CDR3: CASSLVASGELFF; DNA: TGTGCCAGCAGCTTAGTGGCATCCGGGGAGCTGTTTTTT
D: TRBD2; V: TRBV5-1; J: TRBJ2-1; size: .; CDR3: CASSLEVAGGRVF; DNA: TGCGCCAGCAGCTTGGAGGTAGCGGGGGGTCGGGTCTTC
D: TRBD1; V: TRBV20-1; J: TRBJ2-2; size: .; CDR3: CSAQPGQRNTGELFF; DNA: TGCAGTGCTCAACCGGGACAGAGAAACACCGGGGAGCTGTTTTTT
D: .; V: TRBV20-1; J: TRBJ1-4; size: .; CDR3: CSAPRGSNEKLFF; DNA: TGCAGTGCTCCGAGGGGGAGTAATGAAAAACTGTTTTTT
D: .; V: TRBV18; J: TRBJ2-1; size: .; CDR3: CASSPLTGAPPGYEQFF; DNA: TGTGCCAGCTCACCATTGACGGGGGCGCCCCCGGGGTATGAGCAGTTCTTC
D: .; V: TRBV20-1; J: TRBJ1-1; size: .; CDR3: CSARKGDGHTEAFF; DNA: TGCAGTGCTAGAAAGGGAGACGGGCACACTGAAGCTTTCTTT
D: .; V: TRBV7-2; J: TRBJ2-3; size: few; CDR3: CASSLARRVDTQYF; DNA: TGTGCCAGCAGCTTAGCGCGGAGGGTAGATACGCAGTATTTT
D: .; V: TRBV20-1; J: TRBJ2-3; size: .; CDR3: CSASDRRSQGPPFGTQYF; DNA: TGCAGTGCTTCGGACCGCCGGTCCCAGGGCCCCCCCTTTGGTACGCAGTATTTT
D: .; V: TRBV4-1; J: TRBJ1-2; size: few; CDR3: CASSYTLPQGQYGYTF; DNA: TGCGCCAGCAGCTATACCCTCCCCCAGGGCCAGTATGGCTACACCTTC
D: .; V: TRBV21-1; J: TRBJ1-2; size: few; CDR3: CASWTGESHNYGYTF; DNA: TGTGCCAGCTGGACAGGGGAATCACACAACTATGGCTACACCTTC
D: .; V: TRBV5-6; J: TRBJ2-5; size: .; CDR3: CASSLDRRAPQETQYF; DNA: TGTGCCAGCAGCTTGGATCGAAGGGCCCCGCAAGAGACCCAGTACTTC
D: TRBD1; V: TRBV6-1; J: TRBJ2-5; size: .; CDR3: CASSKSGGWETQYF; DNA: TGTGCCAGCAGTAAATCAGGGGGCTGGGAGACCCAGTACTTC
D: .; V: TRBV30; J: TRBJ2-1; size: many; CDR3: CAWSVRELYNEQFF; DNA: TGTGCCTGGAGTGTAAGGGAACTATACAATGAGCAGTTCTTC
D: TRBD1; V: TRBV5-1; J: TRBJ1-2; size: many; CDR3: CASSWGGQTFYGYTF; DNA: TGCGCCAGCAGCTGGGGGGGACAGACGTTTTATGGCTACACCTTC
D: .; V: TRBV3-1; J: TRBJ1-2; size: .; CDR3: CASSQGFRGSGYTF; DNA: TGTGCCAGCAGCCAAGGTTTTCGGGGTTCGGGCTACACCTTC
D: .; V: TRBV6-4; J: TRBJ2-3; size: few; CDR3: CASSEFGASTDTQYF; DNA: TGTGCCAGCAGTGAGTTTGGAGCTAGCACAGATACGCAGTATTTT
D: .; V: TRBV4-3; J: TRBJ1-4; size: .; CDR3: CASSPEPAAENEKLFF; DNA: TGCGCCAGCAGCCCCGAACCGGCAGCCGAAAATGAAAAACTGTTTTTT
D: .; V: TRBV27; J: TRBJ1-2; size: .; CDR3: CASSLTPNYGYTF; DNA: TGTGCCAGCAGTTTAACACCAAACTATGGCTACACCTTC
D: .; V: TRBV30; J: TRBJ2-7; size: many; CDR3: CAWSTGLSGEQYF; DNA: TGTGCCTGGAGCACGGGACTGAGCGGGGAGCAGTACTTC
D: TRBD2; V: TRBV12-3/TRBV12-4; J: TRBJ2-2; size: many; CDR3: CASPSRGIAGTGELFF; DNA: TGTGCCAGCCCCTCGCGGGGGATAGCTGGGACCGGGGAGCTGTTTTTT
D: TRBD1; V: TRBV7-9; J: TRBJ2-7; size: few; CDR3: CASSLGGGTGGYEQYF; DNA: TGTGCCAGCAGCTTGGGTGGCGGGACAGGGGGCTACGAGCAGTACTTC
D: TRBD2; V: TRBV5-1; J: TRBJ2-1; size: .; CDR3: CASTKAGGPNEQFF; DNA: TGCGCCAGTACTAAGGCGGGGGGGCCCAATGAGCAGTTCTTC
D: .; V: TRBV10-3; J: TRBJ2-3; size: many; CDR3: CATHPDFTDTQYF; DNA: TGTGCCACTCACCCGGACTTCACAGATACGCAGTATTTT
D: .; V: TRBV20-1; J: TRBJ1-4; size: .; CDR3: CSARDLFTGLFF; DNA: TGCAGTGCTAGAGATCTTTTTACGGGGCTGTTTTTT
D: .; V: TRBV11-2; J: TRBJ1-2; size: few; CDR3: CASSLVYSYGYTF; DNA: TGTGCCAGCAGCTTAGTATACAGCTATGGCTACACCTTC
D: .; V: TRBV7-6; J: TRBJ1-1; size: .; CDR3: CASRSYDFTEAFF; DNA: TGTGCCAGCAGATCATATGATTTCACTGAAGCTTTCTTT
D: TRBD2; V: TRBV7-7; J: TRBJ2-1; size: .; CDR3: CASSRGLAGGSYNEQFF; DNA: TGTGCTAGCAGCCGGGGGCTAGCGGGGGGATCCTACAATGAGCAGTTCTTC
D: .; V: TRBV4-3; J: TRBJ1-5; size: many; CDR3: CASSLGENQPQHF; DNA: TGCGCCAGCAGCCTGGGGGAGAATCAGCCCCAGCATTTT
D: TRBD2; V: TRBV7-2; J: TRBJ2-7; size: .; CDR3: CASSLGGGAEEQYF; DNA: TGTGCCAGCAGCTTGGGCGGGGGAGCCGAAGAGCAGTACTTC
D: .; V: TRBV6-2/TRBV6-3; J: TRBJ2-2; size: many; CDR3: CASSYLGATGELFF; DNA: TGTGCCAGCAGTTACTTAGGGGCCACCGGGGAGCTGTTTTTT
D: .; V: TRBV5-1; J: TRBJ1-1; size: few; CDR3: CASRMLMNTEAFF; DNA: TGCGCCAGCAGGATGCTAATGAACACTGAAGCTTTCTTT
D: TRBD1; V: TRBV30; J: TRBJ2-7; size: .; CDR3: CAWSVLGDRGEQYF; DNA: TGTGCCTGGAGTGTATTGGGGGACAGGGGCGAGCAGTACTTC
D: TRBD1; V: TRBV20-1; J: TRBJ2-2; size: few; CDR3: CSARPGQGYAGELFF; DNA: TGCAGTGCTAGACCGGGACAGGGGTATGCCGGGGAGCTGTTTTTT
D: .; V: TRBV21-1; J: TRBJ2-2; size: .; CDR3: CASRRNNRTSGATDTGELFF; DNA: TGTGCCAGCAGACGAAATAATAGGACTAGCGGGGCCACCGACACCGGGGAGCTGTTTTTT
D: .; V: TRBV6-1; J: TRBJ2-5; size: few; CDR3: CASIVRVGAETQYF; DNA: TGTGCCAGCATCGTCCGAGTGGGTGCGGAGACCCAGTACTTC